This T cell receptor (beta chain) appears in the sequencing data of a study of long-term antiretroviral therapy in people with HIV. The CDR3 spans 15 residues. Trimming removed 5 bases from V and 3 bases from J; junction bases left unmatched: 7. The germline gives CDR1 MNHEY, CDR2 SMNVEV (reference sequence). Study-level results: Clonal populations expanded prior to ART predominated within the repertoire at all time points.

Details on this clone: The antigen is not known.

The assay used was immunoSEQ (version v3.0), run at survey level. Sequencing used immunoSEQ multiplex PCR; TCRdb keeps in-frame clones, though not all of them. The sample has approximately 37,000 clones; around 83% are singletons. The input for sequencing was unsorted PBMCs, taken 1 year after starting antiretroviral therapy. The J gene is TRBJ2-7, the V gene TRBV27, with 10 bases lining up with TRBD2. The receptor comes from a man aged 18 to 30 with HIV. CDR3: CASSRSLAGVYEQYF. The CDR3 bases are TGTGCCAGCAGTCGGTCTCTAGCGGGAGTCTACGAGCAGTACTTC.